This T cell receptor (beta chain) was profiled in a study of CD8+ T cells in alopecia areata (dated by TCRdb to the late 2010s). For the study in its entirety: High-throughput TCRbeta sequencing was used to examine T cell clonal expansion in alopecia areata in both the C3H/HeJ mouse model and human patients. Scalp clonality was compared among normal scalp (n=4), patchy alopecia areata scalp (n=8), and alopecia totalis/universalis scalp (n=8). Scalp tissue and sorted CD4+ and CD8+ peripheral blood T cells from patchy and totalis/universalis alopecia areata patients and from healthy controls were covered by human TCRbeta sequencing. TCRbeta CDR3 regions were amplified by immunoSEQ multiplex PCR using 35 Vbeta forward and 13 Jbeta reverse primers. RNA came from the PAXgene miRNA kit for fixed scalp, the miRNeasy kit for PBMCs, and the RNeasy kit for mouse skin.

The investigation overall reported the following: Compared with mice, TCR sequences shared between patients were less clear, possibly partly because of HLA diversity across the patient population. Compared with normal scalp, lesional scalp, particularly in alopecia totalis/universalis, had higher clonality and more expanded CD8+ clones, which suggests antigenic drive. Unlike mouse skin, which is dominated by gammadelta T cells, normal human skin has resident alphabeta T cells that are also sequenced, and this complicates analysis of the scalp TCR repertoire.

Receptors were amplified or captured by the immunoSEQ multiplex PCR assay. For TCR sequencing, RNA was extracted from every sample and reverse transcribed into cDNA to serve as template. First-strand cDNA was synthesized using SuperScript III with a 2:1 mix of oligo-dT and random hexamers. A synthetic immune receptor repertoire was used to measure amplification bias, and any remaining bias was corrected computationally. Concerning the study's data processing: Raw reads were preprocessed to remove errors, and CDR3 was defined according to IMGT conventions as the region from the conserved cysteine to phenylalanine. Clonality was calculated as 1 minus Shannon entropy normalized by log2 of the number of productive unique TCRs. Whether scalp clones were CD4 or CD8 was inferred by matching scalp TCRbeta sequences against CD4 and CD8 repertoires sorted from blood. TCRdb took over this immuneACCESS table, retaining in-frame rearrangements with V and J assigned. Such tables are incomplete; in checked studies, under half of the missing clones stem from an unresolved V gene, and the remainder is unexplained. V and J calls and clone size are as listed in that table; D and trimming were resolved from the DNA. For this sample the table gives approximately 150,000 clones, of which about 60% were detected only once. Of the sample, less than 5% falls within the top ten clones.

To note about this clone: This clone's antigen is unknown. No base quality information exists; no much larger clone differs at one position.

PBMCs were isolated by density centrifugation and stained for CD3, CD4 and CD8, and CD4+ and CD8+ T cells were sorted on a FACSAria. Unaffected controls provided scalp biopsies and blood samples. V loses 4 bases of germline sequence and J loses 5 bases, and the interval between the two ends is 12 bases. Including cysteine and phenylalanine, the CDR3 has 13 amino acids. Only the CDR3 portion is preserved as DNA: 39 bases, with reading frame beginning at the first base. For CDR1 and CDR2, the germline V gene lists MNHEY and SVGAGI. Sequencing was performed on CD4+ T cells sorted from blood. The rearrangement combines TRBV6-5 with TRBJ2-7; the D element could tentatively be TRBD1 or TRBD2, as 5 bases agree for each. The TCR sequence derives from a human donor in good health. The DNA sequence reads TGTGCCAGCAGTTTACTGAGGGGCCACGAGCAGTACTTC. It is translated as CASSLLRGHEQYF.